The present T cell receptor (beta chain) was sequenced within a study of T-cell memory formation after mild COVID-19. Study-level information: Clustering of TCRs was largely donor specific. Study-wide results and limits: Some SARS-CoV-2-responding clones were already detected in memory before infection. Clones that got smaller from day 15 to 85 had even CD4/CD8, while clones growing later tipped toward CD4+.

This CDR3 region has 15 residues. Between the trimmed V and J ends, which lost 2 bases and 3 bases, there was a span of 13 bases. The germline V gene encodes CDR1 MNHEY and CDR2 SVGAGI. Concerning this clonotype itself: The antigen remains unidentified.

From the 5' RACE reads, TCRdb called clonotypes with MiXCR, one entry per CDR3 protein. The repertoire holds under 50,000 distinct CDR3 sequences, with 25% to 35% as singletons. The clonotype originates from a man aged 18 to 35 who had mild COVID-19 (a few samples of this study predate the infection). Cell type and time point are not known. The sequenced sample consisted of PBMCs or a T cell subset sorted from them (not recorded which). This chain joins TRBV6-5 and TRBJ1-2, with D maybe TRBD1 (5 bases). The CDR3 coding sequence is TGTGCCAGCAGTTACCGGCTATCAGGGCACTATGGCTACACCTTC. Its translation is CASSYRLSGHYGYTF.